This TCR beta chain was identified during a study of beta chain features in type 1 diabetes. All of the isolated RNA was reverse transcribed, so expressed TCRB transcripts were sequenced. Repertoires were generated with immunoSEQ multiplex PCR, while TCRdb's copy carries only in-frame clones and drops some. The data hold 680,000 or so clones, with around 15% observed a single time. General observations from the study: TCRB CDR3 length was moderately but significantly reduced in all four CD4+ subsets of Type 1 diabetes patients.

This clone turned up a few times. Its target is not known. The germline gives CDR1 SQVTM, CDR2 ANQGSEA. Trimming removed 4 bases from V and 6 bases from J, with 12 bases in between. The CDR3 consists of 13 residues. This TCR was sampled from a man between 18 and 35 years old with type 1 diabetes. This chain connects TRBV29-1 to TRBJ2-2; D possibly uses TRBD1 or TRBD2 (6 bases each). What was sequenced was naive CD4+ T cells from blood. CDR3 residues: CSVVGGPPGELFF. In DNA, the CDR3 is TGCAGCGTTGTGGGGGGCCCGCCCGGGGAGCTGTTTTTT.